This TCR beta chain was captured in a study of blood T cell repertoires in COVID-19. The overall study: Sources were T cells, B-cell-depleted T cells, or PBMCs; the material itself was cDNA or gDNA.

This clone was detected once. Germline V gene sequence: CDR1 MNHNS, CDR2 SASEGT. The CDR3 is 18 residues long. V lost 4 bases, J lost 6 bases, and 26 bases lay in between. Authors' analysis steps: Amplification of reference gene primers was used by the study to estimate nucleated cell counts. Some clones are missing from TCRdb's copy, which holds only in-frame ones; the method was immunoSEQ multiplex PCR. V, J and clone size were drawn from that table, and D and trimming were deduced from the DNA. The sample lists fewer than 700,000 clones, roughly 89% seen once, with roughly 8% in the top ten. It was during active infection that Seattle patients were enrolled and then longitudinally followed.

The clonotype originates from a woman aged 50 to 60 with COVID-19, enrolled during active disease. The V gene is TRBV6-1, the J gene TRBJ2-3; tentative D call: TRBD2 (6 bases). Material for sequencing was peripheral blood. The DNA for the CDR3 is TGTGCCAGCAGTGCCCTTTTGGGTCGCGGGGCAGTCACGGATACGCAGTATTTT. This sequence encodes CASSALLGRGAVTDTQYF.